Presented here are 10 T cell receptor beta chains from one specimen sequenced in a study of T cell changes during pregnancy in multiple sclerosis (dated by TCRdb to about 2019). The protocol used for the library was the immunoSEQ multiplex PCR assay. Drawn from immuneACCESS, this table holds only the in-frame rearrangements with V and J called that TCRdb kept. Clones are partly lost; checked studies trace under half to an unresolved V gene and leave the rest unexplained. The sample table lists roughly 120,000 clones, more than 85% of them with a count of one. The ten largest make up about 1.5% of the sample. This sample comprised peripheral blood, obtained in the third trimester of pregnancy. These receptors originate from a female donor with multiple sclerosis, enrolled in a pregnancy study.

This CDR3 reads CASSVVGGDSINEQFF. The CDR3 nucleotides read TGTGCCAGCAGCGTAGTGGGCGGGGACTCAATTAATGAGCAGTTCTTC. This chain connects TRBV9 to TRBJ2-1; D may be TRBD2 (6 bases). V gave up 0 bases and J gave up 7 bases, with 17 bases separating them. Germline V gene data show CDR1 as SGDLS and CDR2 as YYNGEE. The CDR3 contains 16 residues.

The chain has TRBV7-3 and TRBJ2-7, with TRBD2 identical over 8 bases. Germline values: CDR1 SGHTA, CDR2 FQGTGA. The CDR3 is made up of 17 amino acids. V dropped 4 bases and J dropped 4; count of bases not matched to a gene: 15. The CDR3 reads CASSSRVERERDYEQYF. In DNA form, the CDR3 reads TGTGCCAGCAGCTCGAGGGTGGAGCGGGAGCGGGATTACGAGCAGTACTTC.

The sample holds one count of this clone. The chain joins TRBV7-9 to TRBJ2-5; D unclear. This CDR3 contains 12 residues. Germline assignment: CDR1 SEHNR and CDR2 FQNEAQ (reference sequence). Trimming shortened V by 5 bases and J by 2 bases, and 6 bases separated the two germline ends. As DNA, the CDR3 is TGTGCCAGCAGCACCGAGCAAGAGACCCAGTACTTC. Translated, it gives CASSTEQETQYF. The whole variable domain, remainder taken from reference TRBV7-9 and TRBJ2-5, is DTGVSQNPRHKITKRGQNVTFRCDPISEHNRLYWYRQTLGQGPEFLTYFQNEAQLEKSRLLSDRFSAERPKGSFSTLEIQRTEQGDSAMYLCASSTEQETQYFGPGTRLLVL.

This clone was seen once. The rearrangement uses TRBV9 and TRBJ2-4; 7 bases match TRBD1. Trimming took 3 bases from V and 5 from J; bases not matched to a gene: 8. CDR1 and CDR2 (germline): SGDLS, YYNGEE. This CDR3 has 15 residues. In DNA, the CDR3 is TGTGCCAGCAGCGCCAGGGGGAGAGGGGAAAACATTCAGTACTTC. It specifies CASSARGRGENIQYF.

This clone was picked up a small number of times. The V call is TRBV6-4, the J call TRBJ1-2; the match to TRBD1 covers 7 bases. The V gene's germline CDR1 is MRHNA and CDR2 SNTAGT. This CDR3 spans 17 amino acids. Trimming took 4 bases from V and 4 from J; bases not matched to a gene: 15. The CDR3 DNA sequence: TGTGCCAGCAGTGCGGACAGGATTGGCGCGGGGAGCTATGGCTACACCTTC. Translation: CASSADRIGAGSYGYTF.

CDR3 coding DNA: TGCGCCAGCAGCCGGACTAGCGGGGGGGCCATGAGGTATGAGCAGTTCTTC. This gives the protein CASSRTSGGAMRYEQFF. The chain employs TRBV5-1 and TRBJ2-1; 15 positions match TRBD2. CDR1 SGHRS and CDR2 YFSETQ come from the germline V gene. The CDR3 contains 17 residues. The ends lost 4 bases at V and 8 bases at J; junction bases unmatched: 10.

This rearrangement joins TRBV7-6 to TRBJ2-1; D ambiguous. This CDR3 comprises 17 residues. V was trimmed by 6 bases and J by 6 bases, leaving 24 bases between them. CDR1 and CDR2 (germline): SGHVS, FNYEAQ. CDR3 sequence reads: CASRALRFETKANEQFF. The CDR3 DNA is TGTGCCAGCAGGGCCCTGCGGTTCGAGACGAAGGCCAATGAGCAGTTCTTC.

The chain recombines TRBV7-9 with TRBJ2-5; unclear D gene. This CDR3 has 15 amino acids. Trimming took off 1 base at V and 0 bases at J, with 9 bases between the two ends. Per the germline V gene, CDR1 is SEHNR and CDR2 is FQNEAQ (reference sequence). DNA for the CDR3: TGTGCCAGCAGCTTAGGAGGCTCGTACCAAGAGACCCAGTACTTC. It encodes CASSLGGSYQETQYF.

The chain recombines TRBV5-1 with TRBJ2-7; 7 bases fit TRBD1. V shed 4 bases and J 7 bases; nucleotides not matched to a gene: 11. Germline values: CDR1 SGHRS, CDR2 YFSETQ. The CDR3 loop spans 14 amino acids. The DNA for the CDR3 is TGCGCCAGCAGCCTCCGGGACAGTTCCGGGGAGCAGTACTTC. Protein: CASSLRDSSGEQYF.

The CDR3 reads CSVRQGLNYGYTF. The CDR3 DNA sequence: TGCAGCGTCCGACAGGGACTTAACTATGGCTACACCTTC. This chain uses TRBV29-1 with TRBJ1-2; the match to TRBD1 covers 7 bases. The CDR3 sequence is 13 residues long. Germline V gene data show CDR1 as SQVTM and CDR2 as ANQGSEA. With 6 bases clipped from V and 1 base from J, the junction kept 5 bases outside the gene matches.